The rows below give T cell receptor beta chains drawn from one sample of a study of blood T cells in healthy people across ages. TCRdb itself ran the 5' RACE reads through MiXCR, one entry per CDR3 protein. The sample has approximately 800,000 distinct CDR3 sequences; 46% are singletons. Sequences were obtained from blood. Receptor source: a man of 80 years or more in good health. Each CDR3 is given with its conserved first and last residue. The order of the fields is J gene, clone size, V gene, D gene, CDR3 protein, CDR3 DNA. The D gene is left open where the match is weak. Where a row states a size, it is once, few, many or the class of an expanded clone; other rows omit it.

TRBJ2-2 NA TRBV30 TRBD1 CAWSRGQGTGELFF TGTGCCTGGAGTCGTGGACAGGGCACCGGGGAGCTGTTTTTT
TRBJ2-1 NA TRBV6-2/TRBV6-3 NA CASNYSPYNEQFF TGTGCCAGTAATTACTCGCCCTACAATGAGCAGTTCTTC
TRBJ2-5 few TRBV6-6 NA CASTSGDPPETQYF TGTGCCAGCACCTCGGGGGACCCTCCTGAGACCCAGTACTTC
TRBJ2-5 few TRBV6-2/TRBV6-3 TRBD1 CASSRTGGTETQYF TGTGCCAGCAGTAGGACAGGGGGAACTGAGACCCAGTACTTC
TRBJ2-3 many TRBV24-1 NA CATSDDWADTQYF TGTGCCACCAGTGATGATTGGGCAGATACGCAGTATTTT
TRBJ2-7 NA TRBV7-9 NA CASSLKRVSSYNEQYF TGTGCCAGCAGCTTGAAGAGGGTGAGCTCCTACAATGAGCAGTACTTC
TRBJ2-7 NA TRBV20-1 TRBD1 CSARVSQGTSYNEQYF TGCAGTGCTAGAGTCTCACAGGGGACCTCCTACAATGAGCAGTACTTC
TRBJ1-4 NA TRBV20-1 TRBD1 CSARVGTGDEKLFF TGCAGTGCTAGAGTCGGGACAGGGGATGAAAAACTGTTTTTT
TRBJ2-1 few TRBV20-1 NA CSARLNPHNEQFF TGCAGTGCTAGACTCAACCCACACAATGAGCAGTTCTTC
TRBJ2-7 NA TRBV3-1 NA CASSQAGDEQYF TGTGCCAGCAGCCAAGCCGGGGACGAGCAGTACTTC
TRBJ2-3 few TRBV29-1 NA CSVRDNTDTQYF TGCAGCGTACGGGACAACACAGATACGCAGTATTTT
TRBJ1-2 few TRBV24-1 TRBD1 CATSDPGQGTYGYTF TGTGCCACCAGTGACCCGGGACAGGGCACCTATGGCTACACCTTC
TRBJ1-2 many TRBV5-1 TRBD1 CASSLDRGTYGYTF TGCGCCAGCAGCCTCGACAGGGGAACATATGGCTACACCTTC
TRBJ2-1 NA TRBV20-1 TRBD2 CSASPSGASYNEQFF TGCAGTGCTAGCCCGAGCGGGGCTTCCTACAATGAGCAGTTCTTC
TRBJ2-5 NA TRBV7-2 NA CANSHGPPRTQYF TGTGCCAACAGCCATGGTCCCCCCAGGACCCAGTACTTC
TRBJ2-1 few TRBV20-1 TRBD2 CSALSGGTYNEQFF TGCAGTGCTCTAAGCGGGGGAACCTACAATGAGCAGTTCTTC
TRBJ2-3 few TRBV2 NA CASSELAITDTQYF TGTGCCAGCAGTGAGCTAGCGATCACAGATACGCAGTATTTT
TRBJ2-3 NA TRBV30 NA CAWGTRTTDTQYF TGTGCCTGGGGGACCAGAACCACAGATACGCAGTATTTT
TRBJ2-3 NA TRBV24-1 TRBD2 CATRESTSTDTQYF TGTGCCACGCGGGAGTCCACTAGCACAGATACGCAGTATTTT
TRBJ2-7 few TRBV9 NA CASSAQGSSYEQYF TGTGCCAGCAGCGCTCAGGGGTCATCCTACGAGCAGTACTTC
TRBJ2-7 NA TRBV6-5 NA CASSYAQGFEQYF TGTGCCAGCAGTTACGCCCAGGGCTTCGAGCAGTACTTC
TRBJ2-1 many TRBV20-1 NA CSAPGPYNEQFF TGCAGTGCCCCGGGACCTTACAATGAGCAGTTCTTC
TRBJ2-7 NA TRBV29-1 TRBD1 CSVRLTGPEQYF TGCAGCGTCAGGCTGACAGGGCCCGAGCAGTACTTC
TRBJ2-2 NA TRBV4-3 TRBD2 CASSQDTVGGPGGELFF TGCGCCAGCAGCCAAGATACAGTGGGAGGGCCCGGCGGGGAGCTGTTTTTT
TRBJ2-6 few TRBV20-1 NA CSARTASYSGANVLTF TGCAGTGCCCGGACAGCCTCCTACTCTGGGGCCAACGTCCTGACTTTC
TRBJ2-4 few TRBV5-1 TRBD2 CASSLGDLAEKYF TGCGCCAGCAGCTTGGGGGATCTAGCGGAAAAGTACTTC
TRBJ2-2 NA TRBV6-2/TRBV6-3 NA CASSLPGGPTGELFF TGTGCCAGCAGTCTACCCGGGGGCCCGACCGGGGAGCTGTTTTTT
TRBJ2-3 NA TRBV7-2 TRBD2 CASSPQGLAGGTDTQYF TGTGCCAGCAGCCCACAGGGACTAGCGGGGGGCACAGATACGCAGTATTTT
TRBJ2-7 NA TRBV5-1 TRBD1 CASSLGQDKIATHEQYF TGCGCCAGCAGCCTGGGACAGGACAAGATAGCTACTCACGAGCAGTACTTC
TRBJ2-5 NA TRBV29-1 NA CSVEIRVSGYRETQYF TGCAGCGTTGAAATCAGGGTCAGTGGGTACCGAGAGACCCAGTACTTC
TRBJ2-3 many TRBV29-1 NA CSVEDPWRKTDTQYF TGCAGCGTTGAAGATCCGTGGCGAAAAACTGATACGCAGTATTTT
TRBJ2-1 NA TRBV7-8 TRBD2 CASLKREGSYNEQFF TGTGCCAGTCTCAAGCGGGAGGGGTCCTACAATGAGCAGTTCTTC
TRBJ2-1 few TRBV4-3 TRBD2 CASSPSKSGGYNEQFF TGCGCCAGCAGCCCGAGTAAGTCGGGAGGGTACAATGAGCAGTTCTTC
TRBJ1-5 NA TRBV27 NA CASSFRKGGSGNQPQHF TGTGCCAGCAGTTTTCGCAAAGGGGGGAGCGGCAATCAGCCCCAGCATTTT
TRBJ2-1 NA TRBV12-3/TRBV12-4 NA CASSLADVNEQFF TGTGCCAGCAGTTTAGCGGACGTCAATGAGCAGTTCTTC
TRBJ2-3 few TRBV28 TRBD1 CASTSTGVLDTQYF TGTGCCAGCACCTCGACAGGGGTACTTGATACGCAGTATTTT
TRBJ2-3 NA TRBV12-3/TRBV12-4 NA CASRVRGGSTDTQYF TGTGCCAGCAGGGTTCGGGGCGGTTCCACAGATACGCAGTATTTT
TRBJ1-2 NA TRBV20-1 TRBD1 CSAGGTGGNYGYTF TGCAGTGCTGGAGGGACAGGGGGTAACTATGGCTACACCTTC
TRBJ1-2 NA TRBV6-2/TRBV6-3 NA CASSYSAPIGYTF TGTGCCAGCAGTTACTCGGCCCCTATCGGCTACACCTTC
TRBJ2-3 NA TRBV29-1 NA CSVEGGASPDTQYF TGCAGCGTTGAAGGAGGAGCCTCACCAGATACGCAGTATTTT
TRBJ2-1 few TRBV12-3/TRBV12-4 TRBD2 CASSPGDSGRAVEQFF TGTGCCAGCAGCCCTGGAGATAGCGGGAGGGCCGTTGAGCAGTTCTTC
TRBJ2-5 few TRBV2 NA CASSERRTLQETQYF TGTGCCAGCAGTGAAAGAAGGACATTGCAAGAGACCCAGTACTTC
TRBJ2-3 NA TRBV11-2 TRBD1 CASSSGLVRDRAFTDTQYF TGTGCCAGCAGCTCGGGTTTGGTTCGGGACAGGGCCTTCACAGATACGCAGTATTTT
TRBJ1-2 NA TRBV4-3 NA CASSQDWANYGYTF TGCGCCAGCAGCCAAGATTGGGCGAACTATGGCTACACCTTC
TRBJ2-5 NA TRBV12-3/TRBV12-4 TRBD1 CASRGQGHQETQYF TGTGCCAGCAGGGGACAGGGGCACCAAGAGACCCAGTACTTC
TRBJ2-7 NA TRBV9 NA CASSPRDPSHREQYF TGTGCCAGCAGCCCCCGGGACCCCTCCCATAGGGAGCAGTACTTC
TRBJ1-1 NA TRBV30 NA CAWSVRQDTEAFF TGTGCCTGGAGTGTGCGGCAGGACACTGAAGCTTTCTTT
TRBJ1-6 few TRBV20-1 TRBD1 CSARDGTGAYSPLHF TGCAGTGCTAGAGATGGGACAGGGGCTTATTCACCCCTCCACTTT
TRBJ2-7 NA TRBV2 NA CASKEGGQPLGTYEQYF TGTGCCTCCAAGGAGGGCGGACAGCCCCTAGGGACCTACGAGCAGTACTTC
TRBJ1-1 few TRBV12-3/TRBV12-4 TRBD1 CASRPDRADNTEAFF TGTGCCAGCAGACCGGACAGGGCGGACAACACTGAAGCTTTCTTT
TRBJ2-3 few TRBV3-1 NA CASSQDLSRSTDTQYF TGTGCCAGCAGCCAAGATTTGTCGCGGAGCACAGATACGCAGTATTTT
TRBJ2-7 NA TRBV30 TRBD1 CALKKPGQHYEQYF TGTGCCCTGAAAAAACCGGGACAGCATTACGAGCAGTACTTC
TRBJ2-1 NA TRBV4-2 TRBD1 CASRQGVEQFF TGTGCCAGCAGGCAGGGGGTTGAGCAGTTCTTC
TRBJ1-5 NA TRBV28 NA CASSLEADNQPQHF TGTGCCAGCAGTTTAGAGGCAGACAATCAGCCCCAGCATTTT